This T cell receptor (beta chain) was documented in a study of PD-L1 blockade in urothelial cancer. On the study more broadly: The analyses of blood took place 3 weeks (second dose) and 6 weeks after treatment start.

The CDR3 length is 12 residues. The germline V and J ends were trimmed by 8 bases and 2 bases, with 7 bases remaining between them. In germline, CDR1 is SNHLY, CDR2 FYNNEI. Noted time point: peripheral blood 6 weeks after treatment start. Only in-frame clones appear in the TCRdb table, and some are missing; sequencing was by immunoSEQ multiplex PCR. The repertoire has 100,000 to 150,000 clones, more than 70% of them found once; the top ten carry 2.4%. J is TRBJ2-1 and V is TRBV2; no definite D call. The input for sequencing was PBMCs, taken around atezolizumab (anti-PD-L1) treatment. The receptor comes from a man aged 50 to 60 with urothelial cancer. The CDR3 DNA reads TGTGCCAGCGGCGGAACCTACAATGAGCAGTTCTTC. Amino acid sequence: CASGGTYNEQFF.